Sequencing of this TCR beta chain was carried out in a study of shared clonotypes between healthy human individuals. Study observations and caveats: In a handful of donors, approximately 5% of naive CD4 clonotypes appeared in common. In this cohort, only blood was sampled, and tissue repertoires likely differ.

The CDR3 sequence is 15 residues long. Germline values: CDR1 SGHDT, CDR2 YYEEEE. V trimming: 1 base; J trimming: 5 bases; junction bases outside the gene matches: 6. The material for each subset, its genomic DNA, was split evenly across several immunoSEQ plates. In the authors' methods: For the immunoSEQ data, sequences were junction-only without quality scores, so filtering differed. Profiling relied on immunoSEQ multiplex PCR, and the TCRdb table lists in-frame clones only, not all of them. The D gene and trimming were derived from the DNA, and the V and J assignments and clone size from that table. The sample includes 2,500,000 or so clones, 85% to 95% seen only once; the top ten take 0.3% to 0.4%. Turning to this clone: Antigen specificity is unknown.

Material: naive CD4+ T cells from PBMCs. Documented subset: CD45RA+ positively selected. The J gene is TRBJ2-3, the V gene TRBV5-6; 8 bases are a match to TRBD2. This receptor was identified in a man aged 18 to 29 in good health. Some clones in this sample may be carry-over from other donors' samples. The CDR3 DNA is TGTGCCAGCAGCTTGAACGCGGGAGGTGGAGATACGCAGTATTTT. Amino acid sequence: CASSLNAGGGDTQYF.